The next 30 T cell receptor beta chains were all read from a single sample in a study of shared clonotypes between healthy human individuals (TCRdb year 2020). The protocol used for the library was the immunoSEQ multiplex PCR assay. TCRdb limited this immuneACCESS table to in-frame rearrangements with V and J called. A share of clones is missing; checked studies link under half to unresolved V genes, and the rest is unexplained. This sample gives 2 million to 3 million clones in total; 85% to 95% of them show up just once. 0.13% to 0.15% of the sample goes to the ten largest clones. Source material: naive CD4+ T cells sorted from blood. The sample's cell subset or site label is to be understood as: CD45RA+ positively selected. The receptor set was obtained from a young man in good health.

V gene TRBV7-3 combines with J gene TRBJ2-5; D gene unclear. This CDR3 has 14 residues. Germline CDR1 SGHTA, CDR2 FQGTGA. V lost 5 bases and J 0 bases, leaving 10 bases between the germline ends. CDR3 loop: CASSPSRDQETQYF. CDR3 bases: TGTGCCAGCAGCCCCTCCCGAGACCAAGAGACCCAGTACTTC.

The chain employs TRBV9 and TRBJ2-3, with 15 bases aligning to TRBD2. Germline loops: CDR1 SGDLS, CDR2 YYNGEE. The CDR3 spans 18 residues. Losses at the gene ends were 4 bases for V and 2 bases for J; bases not matched to a gene: 8. The CDR3 DNA reads TGTGCCAGCAGCCCGAGGACTAGCGGGGGGGCCATCACAGATACGCAGTATTTT. Translated, it gives CASSPRTSGGAITDTQYF.

This sequence joins TRBV6-1 and TRBJ2-2; tentatively, D is TRBD2 (5 bases). Germline V gene lookup returns CDR1 MNHNS and CDR2 SASEGT. This CDR3 is 14 amino acids long. Trimming removed 7 bases at V and 6 bases at J, with 15 bases between. The CDR3 region has the DNA TGTGCCAGCACCGAAGCTGACGGGGCCGGGGAGCTGTTTTTT. This gives the protein CASTEADGAGELFF.

The table lists this clone with a count of one. The chain links TRBV6-6 to TRBJ1-4, with D unresolved. Trimming stripped 8 bases from V and 7 bases from J, with 14 bases between. Germline loops: CDR1 MNHNY, CDR2 SVGAGI (reference sequence). This CDR3 is built from 13 residues. The CDR3 DNA reads TGTGCCAGCTCAACAAACAACGGTGAAAAACTGTTTTTT. The encoded protein is CASSTNNGEKLFF.

The gene calls are TRBV14 and TRBJ2-4, with 9 nucleotides matching TRBD1. The germline gives CDR1 SGHDN, CDR2 FVKESK. This CDR3 spans 15 amino acids. V shed 4 bases and J 4 bases; nucleotides not matched to a gene: 5. The CDR3 DNA follows: TGTGCCAGCAGCCCACGAGACAGGGGGAAAAACATTCAGTACTTC. Protein product: CASSPRDRGKNIQYF. Looking up the rest from reference TRBV14 and TRBJ2-4 gives the full variable domain: EAGVTQFPSHSVIEKGQTVTLRCDPISGHDNLYWYRRVMGKEIKFLLHFVKESKQDESGMPNNRFLAERTGGTYSTLKVQPAELEDSGVYFCASSPRDRGKNIQYFGAGTRLSVL.

This clone was counted once. This chain connects TRBV30 to TRBJ1-4; no clear D. This CDR3 has 15 residues. Germline V lookup: CDR1 GTSNPN, CDR2 SVGIG (reference sequence). The V end lost 0 bases, the J end lost 5 bases, and 13 bases lay between the germline ends. The CDR3 coding sequence is TGTGCCTGGAGTGTAGGTCAGTCCTTGAATGAAAAACTGTTTTTT. Its translation: CAWSVGQSLNEKLFF.

V is TRBV6-1 and J is TRBJ1-3; TRBD1 is a possible D gene (5 bases). With 8 bases removed from V and 0 bases from J, the gap between germline ends came to 11 bases. The V gene's germline CDR1 is MNHNS and CDR2 SASEGT. This CDR3 is 14 amino acids long. The CDR3 loop is CASFGTDSGNTIYF. In nucleotides, the CDR3 is TGTGCCAGCTTCGGGACCGACTCTGGAAACACCATATATTTT.

The V and J genes are TRBV19 and TRBJ2-3, with 8 bases that match TRBD2. In germline, CDR1 is LNHDA, CDR2 SQIVND (reference sequence). This CDR3 spans 15 amino acids. V trimming: 7 bases; J trimming: 5 bases; junction bases outside the gene matches: 11. CDR3 residues: CASTLRRGAGDTQYF. The CDR3 DNA sequence: TGTGCCAGTACCCTGAGGCGGGGGGCAGGAGATACGCAGTATTTT.

A single count supports this clone. The chain is built from TRBV11-2 and TRBJ2-7; D may be TRBD2 (6 bases). CDR3 length: 14 amino acids. V was shortened by 5 bases and J by 5 bases, with 16 bases between the two germline ends. CDR1 is SGHAT, CDR2 FQNNGV, per germline. The CDR3 DNA reads TGTGCCAGCAGCACCCGCTGGGGGGACCACGAGCAGTACTTC. Its translation: CASSTRWGDHEQYF.

Remarks on this clone: Other nucleotide sequences in the sample specify the same CDR3. V usage is TRBV9 and J usage is TRBJ2-7, with D possibly being TRBD1 (6 bases). The CDR3 sequence is 14 residues long. Trimming left V 3 bases short and J 2 bases short, with 12 bases between. The germline V gene has CDR1 SGDLS and CDR2 YYNGEE. The CDR3 region has the DNA TGTGCCAGCAGCGCGGGACAAGGTACCTACGAGCAGTACTTC. Amino acid sequence: CASSAGQGTYEQYF.

This chain connects TRBV27 to TRBJ1-2; a possible D gene is TRBD1 (6 bases). Germline assignment: CDR1 MNHEY and CDR2 SMNVEV (reference sequence). The CDR3 has 14 amino acids. V was pared by 2 bases and J by 8 bases, with 15 bases between. DNA of the CDR3: TGTGCCAGCAGTTTACAGGGGTTGACGGGGGGCTACACCTTC. This translates into CASSLQGLTGGYTF.

V gene TRBV6-1 combines with J gene TRBJ1-5; 7 bases align to TRBD1. The CDR3 consists of 14 residues. Trimming at V came to 7 bases and at J to 11 bases, leaving 14 bases not matched to a gene. CDR1 and CDR2 (germline): MNHNS, SASEGT. This CDR3 is CASKRAGGVVSQHF. CDR3 nucleotide sequence: TGTGCCAGCAAGCGGGCAGGGGGGGTAGTGTCCCAGCATTTT.

The chain is built from TRBV5-1 and TRBJ1-5; unclear D gene. Looked up from germline, CDR1 is SGHRS and CDR2 is YFSETQ. Trimming left V 4 bases short and J 4 bases short, with 9 bases between. The CDR3 contains 13 residues. Here the CDR3 DNA reads TGCGCCAGCAGCCCGGAGACGAATCAGCCCCAGCATTTT. Translated, it gives CASSPETNQPQHF. The variable domain in full, with the rest retrieved from reference TRBV5-1 and TRBJ1-5, is KAGVTQTPRYLIKTRGQQVTLSCSPISGHRSVSWYQQTPGQGLQFLFEYFSETQRNKGNFPGRFSGRQFSNSRSEMNVSTLELGDSALYLCASSPETNQPQHFGDGTRLSIL.

This clone appeared once. V usage is TRBV9 and J usage is TRBJ2-5, with D perhaps TRBD2 (5 bases). Deletions cut 4 bases from V and 5 bases from J, with 15 bases between. This CDR3 has 14 residues. Germline V gene lookup returns CDR1 SGDLS and CDR2 YYNGEE. The CDR3 DNA reads TGTGCCAGCAGCTCAGGACTTGTTCTGGAGACCCAGTACTTC. Translation: CASSSGLVLETQYF.

The gene calls are TRBV15 and TRBJ2-3, with D possibly TRBD1 on 6 matching bases. Germline V CDR1 and CDR2: LNHNV, YYDKDF (reference sequence). The CDR3 runs to 16 residues. V lost 0 bases and J 2 bases, leaving 12 bases between the germline ends. The CDR3 bases are TGTGCCACCAGCAGAGACCACAGGGCACTCACAGATACGCAGTATTTT. The encoded protein is CATSRDHRALTDTQYF.

The rearrangement links TRBV25-1 to TRBJ2-1; the D gene is possibly TRBD2 (5 bases). Trimming took off 2 bases at V and 0 bases at J, with 11 bases between the two ends. This CDR3 is 16 amino acids long. Germline-derived CDR1 and CDR2 are MGHDK and SYGVNS. DNA for the CDR3: TGTGCCAGCAGTGAAAATACGGGATTCTCCTACAATGAGCAGTTCTTC. Translation gives CASSENTGFSYNEQFF.

This chain connects TRBV9 to TRBJ2-5, with 9 bases lining up with TRBD1. The V gene end was trimmed by 0 bases and the J gene end by 1 base; junction bases not matched to a gene: 7. Germline CDR1 reads SGDLS; CDR2 reads YYNGEE. The CDR3 contains 17 residues. CDR3 region: CASSVAVGGQGQETQYF. The CDR3 DNA is TGTGCCAGCAGCGTAGCTGTTGGGGGACAGGGCCAAGAGACCCAGTACTTC.

Here the CDR3 reads CALSGTGSEKLFF. The DNA for the CDR3 is TGTGCCCTATCCGGGACAGGGAGCGAAAAACTGTTTTTT. The chain joins TRBV28 to TRBJ1-4, with TRBD1 matching 9 bases. The CDR3 loop spans 13 amino acids. The V gene end was trimmed by 11 bases and the J gene end by 8 bases; junction bases not matched to a gene: 9. The germline V gene encodes CDR1 MDHEN and CDR2 SYDVKM.

The chain joins TRBV19 to TRBJ2-6; 10 bases fit TRBD1. Unmatched junction bases numbered 17, after V lost 7 bases and J lost 2 bases. CDR1 LNHDA and CDR2 SQIVND come from the germline V gene (reference sequence). The CDR3 has 20 residues. In DNA, the CDR3 is TGTGCCAGTACCCGGGGCCTAACCGGGACAGGGGTACCTGGGGCCAACGTCCTGACTTTC. It encodes CASTRGLTGTGVPGANVLTF.

Details on this clone: This specimen includes other DNA sequences encoding the same CDR3. This rearrangement joins TRBV5-1 to TRBJ2-5; no definite D call. Trimming removed 4 bases from V and 1 base from J, with 5 bases in between. There are 12 residues in the CDR3. Looked up from germline, CDR1 is SGHRS and CDR2 is YFSETQ. CDR3 DNA: TGCGCCAGCAGCGCCTCCCAAGAGACCCAGTACTTC. As protein: CASSASQETQYF.

V and J are TRBV6-5 and TRBJ2-7; D may correspond to TRBD1 or TRBD2 (5 bases each). The CDR3 contains 12 residues. Per the germline V gene, CDR1 is MNHEY and CDR2 is SVGAGI. Trimming stripped 6 bases from V and 5 bases from J, with 11 bases between. The CDR3 region is CASSRGPHEQYF. CDR3 nucleotide sequence: TGTGCCAGCAGCCGGGGACCGCACGAGCAGTACTTC.

The rearrangement uses TRBV19 and TRBJ2-2; 8 positions agree with TRBD1. Germline CDR1 is LNHDA and CDR2 is SQIVND (reference sequence). This CDR3 is 17 amino acids long. Trimming took 7 bases from V and 0 from J; bases not matched to a gene: 10. CDR3 DNA sequence: TGTGCCAGTACCAGCAAGAAACAGGGGGCGAACACCGGGGAGCTGTTTTTT. Protein product: CASTSKKQGANTGELFF.

About this clone: Other DNA sequences in this sample translate to the same CDR3. The chain combines TRBV7-2 with TRBJ1-1; D might be TRBD1 (6 bases). V gave up 3 bases and J gave up 2 bases, with 13 bases separating them. Germline CDR1 reads SGHTA; CDR2 reads FQGNSA. The CDR3 has 15 amino acids. CDR3 sequence: CASSLATGLNTEAFF. CDR3 nucleotide sequence: TGTGCCAGCAGCTTGGCGACAGGATTAAACACTGAAGCTTTCTTT.

The J gene is TRBJ2-7, the V gene TRBV6-6, with a tentative D call TRBD1 (5 bases). Germline V gene lookup returns CDR1 MNHNY and CDR2 SVGAGI (reference sequence). Between the trimmed V and J ends, which lost 0 bases and 2 bases, there was a span of 11 bases. This CDR3 has 15 amino acids. The CDR3 is CASSYSGRAPYEQYF. CDR3 DNA sequence: TGTGCCAGCAGTTACTCGGGCAGGGCACCCTACGAGCAGTACTTC.

The chain has TRBV28 and TRBJ1-2, with 7 bases fitting TRBD1. Germline assignment: CDR1 MDHEN and CDR2 SYDVKM. V lost 2 bases, J lost 0 bases, and 6 bases stayed unmatched. The CDR3 totals 16 residues. The CDR3 sequence is CASSLMAGGPNYGYTF. CDR3 coding DNA: TGTGCCAGCAGTTTAATGGCAGGGGGGCCTAACTATGGCTACACCTTC.

This clone showed up just a few times. V is TRBV30 and J is TRBJ1-2, with D possibly being TRBD1 (6 bases). In germline, CDR1 is GTSNPN, CDR2 SVGIG (reference sequence). The germline V and J ends were trimmed by 1 base and 5 bases, with 17 bases remaining between them. CDR3 length: 15 amino acids. The CDR3 DNA follows: TGTGCCTGGAGTGACCCCTCGGAGGGGGTGTATGGCTACACCTTC. This encodes CAWSDPSEGVYGYTF.

The chain combines TRBV2 with TRBJ2-1; D is unclear. There are 15 residues in the CDR3. Germline CDR1 SNHLY, CDR2 FYNNEI. The germline V and J ends were trimmed by 3 bases and 9 bases, with 18 bases remaining between them. CDR3 in DNA: TGTGCCAGCAGTGAGCGCACCACCTCCTTCCGTGAGCAGTTCTTC. Translated, it gives CASSERTTSFREQFF.

The chain employs TRBV4-3 and TRBJ2-6, with 9 nucleotides matching TRBD1. V lost 1 base, J lost 0 bases, and 7 bases stayed unmatched. Germline V gene data show CDR1 as LGHNA and CDR2 as YSLEER. The CDR3 has 19 amino acids. CDR3 DNA sequence: TGCGCCAGCAGCCAAGCCGCGACAGGGGGGCTCTCTGGGGCCAACGTCCTGACTTTC. Amino acids: CASSQAATGGLSGANVLTF.

The CDR3 here is CASSGSGTGHYEQYF. The CDR3 bases are TGTGCCAGCAGTGGGTCCGGGACAGGTCACTACGAGCAGTACTTC. The chain links TRBV25-1 to TRBJ2-7; 8 bases map to TRBD1. This CDR3 has 15 amino acids. The germline V gene has CDR1 MGHDK and CDR2 SYGVNS. With V trimmed by 4 bases and J by 3 bases, 8 bases remained unmatched.

This clone occurred once. V usage is TRBV7-9 and J usage is TRBJ2-1, with 13 positions matching TRBD2. The CDR3 spans 17 residues. V trimming: 5 bases; J trimming: 5 bases; junction bases outside the gene matches: 9. Germline CDR1 is SEHNR and CDR2 is FQNEAQ (reference sequence). CDR3 nucleotides: TGTGCCAGCAGCCCTCGGATGGGGACTAGCGGGGACAATGAGCAGTTCTTC. Translation: CASSPRMGTSGDNEQFF.